This T cell receptor beta chain emerged from a study of liver allograft versus peripheral blood T cells. Overall study: Transplanted-liver and recipient peripheral blood T cell receptor repertoires were compared.

This clonotype was counted between two and nine times. Unmatched junction bases numbered 7, after V lost 6 bases and J lost 4 bases. CDR1 is LNHDA and CDR2 is SQIVND in the germline V gene (reference sequence). This CDR3 is 14 amino acids long. Each CDR3 protein is one row after TCRdb ran MiXCR on the reads. The table lists about 10,000 distinct CDR3 sequences, under 20% of them singletons. This rearrangement joins TRBV19 to TRBJ2-5; 8 bases align to TRBD2. This clonotype was sampled from a human patient who had a liver transplant. Some T cells here may be from the graft donor. The chain's CDR3 is CASRAPRGGETQYF. In DNA form, the CDR3 reads TGTGCCAGTAGAGCCCCCCGGGGGGGAGAGACCCAGTACTTC.